A selection of T cell receptor beta chains follows, all from one sample in a study of graft-versus-host responses after intestinal transplantation. These TCRs' antigens remain unknown. Only in-frame clones appear in the TCRdb table, and some are missing; sequencing was by immunoSEQ multiplex PCR. The table includes around 120,000 clones, over 85% detected once. This specimen consisted of unstimulated CD4+ T cells sorted from spleen or lymph node cells, obtained before intestinal transplant. All receptors come from a human donor who received an intestinal transplant. CDR3s include the opening cysteine and the closing phenylalanine or tryptophan. Each record gives: V gene, clone size, D gene, J gene, CDR3 DNA, CDR3 protein. The D gene is left open where the match is weak. Clone size is not always given. Where it is, it says once, few, many or a class for expanded clones.

v_gene: TRBV9
abundance: NA
d_gene: NA
j_gene: TRBJ2-7
CDR3nt: TGTGCCAGCAGCGTAGCTTCGGGTTTGGGCAGGGAGCAGTACTTC
CDR3aa: CASSVASGLGREQYF

v_gene: TRBV7-2
abundance: NA
d_gene: NA
j_gene: TRBJ2-5
CDR3nt: TGTGCCAGCAGCCCCAGCAGGGAGACCCAGTACTTC
CDR3aa: CASSPSRETQYF

v_gene: TRBV9
abundance: NA
d_gene: NA
j_gene: TRBJ1-2
CDR3nt: TGTGCCAGCAGTCCCGTCACGGGCTATGGCTACACCTTC
CDR3aa: CASSPVTGYGYTF

v_gene: TRBV10-1
abundance: once
d_gene: NA
j_gene: TRBJ2-7
CDR3nt: TGCGCCACCTCGAAGGTGGGAGGTGACGAGCAGTACTTC
CDR3aa: CATSKVGGDEQYF

v_gene: TRBV6-5
abundance: NA
d_gene: NA
j_gene: TRBJ2-7
CDR3nt: TGTGCCAGCAGTTATCGCGGGGTGAAGTACGAGCAGTACTTC
CDR3aa: CASSYRGVKYEQYF

v_gene: TRBV9
abundance: NA
d_gene: NA
j_gene: TRBJ2-1
CDR3nt: TGTGCCAGCAGCCCAAGTTCGGGGAGAACCCATGAGCAGTTCTTC
CDR3aa: CASSPSSGRTHEQFF

v_gene: TRBV4-1
abundance: NA
d_gene: TRBD1
j_gene: TRBJ1-5
CDR3nt: TGCGCCAGCAGCCGCGCTGAAGGGACAGGGGGGAATCAGCCCCAGCATTTT
CDR3aa: CASSRAEGTGGNQPQHF

v_gene: TRBV4-1
abundance: NA
d_gene: NA
j_gene: TRBJ2-7
CDR3nt: TGCGCCAGCAGCCAAGATCTTGGGGCCCTGTGGGGCTTC
CDR3aa: CASSQDLGALWGF

v_gene: TRBV30
abundance: NA
d_gene: NA
j_gene: TRBJ2-5
CDR3nt: TGTGCCTGGAGTGTAGGCCAAGAGACCCAGTACTTC
CDR3aa: CAWSVGQETQYF

v_gene: TRBV5-4
abundance: NA
d_gene: NA
j_gene: TRBJ1-1
CDR3nt: TGTGCCAGCAGCCCTGCCCCTCCGAGGGGCATGAACACTGAAGCTTTCTTT
CDR3aa: CASSPAPPRGMNTEAFF

v_gene: TRBV29-1
abundance: NA
d_gene: NA
j_gene: TRBJ2-3
CDR3nt: TGCAGCGTTGTCCCTGTTCAAGATACGCAGTATTTT
CDR3aa: CSVVPVQDTQYF

v_gene: TRBV5-4
abundance: NA
d_gene: TRBD2
j_gene: TRBJ2-5
CDR3nt: TGTGCCAGCAGCTTCTCCGGGAGGGCCCCAGAGACCCAGTACTTC
CDR3aa: CASSFSGRAPETQYF

v_gene: TRBV2
abundance: NA
d_gene: NA
j_gene: TRBJ2-2
CDR3nt: TGTGCCAGCAGAGGACGGACGAACACCGGGGAGCTGTTTTTT
CDR3aa: CASRGRTNTGELFF

v_gene: TRBV6-5
abundance: NA
d_gene: NA
j_gene: TRBJ1-2
CDR3nt: TGTGCCAGCAGTTACTCCCTAGGGGCTAACTATGGCTACACCTTC
CDR3aa: CASSYSLGANYGYTF

v_gene: TRBV6-5
abundance: NA
d_gene: NA
j_gene: TRBJ1-6
CDR3nt: TGTGCCAGCAGTTACGGAACGCTTTTCTATAATTCACCCCTCCACTTT
CDR3aa: CASSYGTLFYNSPLHF

v_gene: TRBV15
abundance: NA
d_gene: NA
j_gene: TRBJ1-2
CDR3nt: TGTGCCACCAGCAGGGGTCCGGGTCTGGTTTATGGCTACACCTTC
CDR3aa: CATSRGPGLVYGYTF

v_gene: TRBV10-3
abundance: NA
d_gene: NA
j_gene: TRBJ2-7
CDR3nt: TGTGCCATCAGCATAAGGGATCTGGAGCAGTACTTC
CDR3aa: CAISIRDLEQYF

v_gene: TRBV18
abundance: NA
d_gene: TRBD1
j_gene: TRBJ2-7
CDR3nt: TGTGCCAGCTCACCTCCACAGGGGTGGTACGAGCAGTACTTC
CDR3aa: CASSPPQGWYEQYF

v_gene: TRBV28
abundance: NA
d_gene: TRBD2
j_gene: TRBJ2-3
CDR3nt: TGTGCCAGCAGTTCGCCTACCCTCTCCGGGGGGGGCACAGATACGCAGTATTTT
CDR3aa: CASSSPTLSGGGTDTQYF

v_gene: TRBV11-2
abundance: NA
d_gene: TRBD1
j_gene: TRBJ1-2
CDR3nt: TGTGCCAGCAGCCTGGGACAGGGAGGGGGCTACACCTTC
CDR3aa: CASSLGQGGGYTF

v_gene: TRBV6-1
abundance: once
d_gene: NA
j_gene: TRBJ1-4
CDR3nt: TGTGCCAGCAGTGTTACAGGGCGTTCGGAAAAACTGTTTTTT
CDR3aa: CASSVTGRSEKLFF

v_gene: TRBV7-9
abundance: NA
d_gene: TRBD2
j_gene: TRBJ2-3
CDR3nt: TGTGCCAGCAGCTCCTTCCGCGGGAGGGCTTCAGATACGCAGTATTTT
CDR3aa: CASSSFRGRASDTQYF

v_gene: TRBV6-1
abundance: NA
d_gene: TRBD2
j_gene: TRBJ2-2
CDR3nt: TGTGCCAGCAGTTCAGCTAGCGGGACCGGGGAGCTGTTTTTT
CDR3aa: CASSSASGTGELFF

v_gene: TRBV19
abundance: few
d_gene: TRBD1
j_gene: TRBJ2-7
CDR3nt: TGTGCCAGTAGTCATCCAGGGGGCCGAGTGGGCGAGCAGTACTTC
CDR3aa: CASSHPGGRVGEQYF

v_gene: TRBV2
abundance: NA
d_gene: TRBD2
j_gene: TRBJ2-1
CDR3nt: TGTGCCAGCAGACGACTAGCGGGAAATGGAGGACCGAATGAGCAGTTCTTC
CDR3aa: CASRRLAGNGGPNEQFF